These T cell receptor beta chains were read from a single sample in a study of T cell repertoires in cytomegalovirus infection. TCRdb independently ran MiXCR on the reads; one entry per CDR3 protein. The top ten hold about 8.7% of the sample, which has 200,000 to 300,000 distinct CDR3 sequences, roughly an eighth seen once. Specimen: PBMCs. These receptors were obtained from a human donor in good health (CMV status not recorded). Some clones in this sample may be carry-over from other donors' samples. The CDR3 runs from the conserved cysteine through the conserved F or W. D genes are given only for firm matches. Rows may omit the clone size; those that give it use once, few, many or a size class.

CDR3: CASSLRLADTQYF
DNA: TGCGCCAGCAGCCTCCGGCTGGCAGATACGCAGTATTTT
size: -
J: TRBJ2-3
length: 13
V: TRBV4-1
D: -

CDR3: CASIGRSNEKLFF
DNA: TGCGCCAGCATAGGACGGAGTAATGAAAAACTGTTTTTT
size: many
J: TRBJ1-4
length: 13
V: TRBV10-2
D: -

CDR3: CASSYIAASYEQYF
DNA: TGTGCCAGCAGTTACATAGCGGCATCCTACGAGCAGTACTTC
size: many
J: TRBJ2-7
length: 14
V: TRBV6-6
D: -

CDR3: CSVRQGVSLSYEQYF
DNA: TGCAGCGTCCGACAGGGGGTGTCCCTCTCTTACGAGCAGTACTTC
size: -
J: TRBJ2-7
length: 15
V: TRBV29-1
D: TRBD1

CDR3: CSVDTEVGGTQETQYF
DNA: TGCAGCGTTGACACGGAGGTCGGGGGAACCCAAGAGACCCAGTACTTC
size: few
J: TRBJ2-5
length: 16
V: TRBV29-1
D: -

CDR3: CASTRPQGLNYGYTF
DNA: TGTGCCAGCACCCGCCCCCAGGGCCTTAACTATGGCTACACCTTC
size: many
J: TRBJ1-2
length: 15
V: TRBV7-2
D: -

CDR3: CASSSGQFFTGELFF
DNA: TGTGCCAGCAGCTCTGGACAGTTTTTCACCGGGGAGCTGTTTTTT
size: -
J: TRBJ2-2
length: 15
V: TRBV6-5
D: -

CDR3: CAIRKTGVEDIQYF
DNA: TGTGCCATCAGGAAGACAGGGGTTGAGGACATTCAGTACTTC
size: many
J: TRBJ2-4
length: 14
V: TRBV10-3
D: TRBD1

CDR3: CASSLQTSGSNEQFF
DNA: TGTGCCAGCAGTCTCCAGACTAGCGGGAGTAATGAGCAGTTCTTC
size: many
J: TRBJ2-1
length: 15
V: TRBV11-1
D: TRBD2

CDR3: CASRRGQDEQYF
DNA: TGTGCCAGCAGAAGAGGACAGGACGAGCAGTACTTC
size: -
J: TRBJ2-7
length: 12
V: TRBV11-2
D: TRBD1

CDR3: CASSLAPFRGAYEQYF
DNA: TGCGCCAGCAGCTTGGCCCCCTTCCGAGGGGCCTACGAGCAGTACTTC
size: many
J: TRBJ2-7
length: 16
V: TRBV5-1
D: -

CDR3: CASGSLNAEAFF
DNA: TGTGCTAGTGGTTCTCTGAACGCTGAAGCTTTCTTT
size: -
J: TRBJ1-1
length: 12
V: TRBV12-5
D: -

CDR3: CASALGGHYGYTF
DNA: TGTGCCAGCGCTCTCGGGGGCCACTATGGCTACACCTTC
size: many
J: TRBJ1-2
length: 13
V: TRBV12-3/TRBV12-4
D: -

CDR3: CASSPTGQNTEAFF
DNA: TGTGCCAGCAGCCCGACAGGGCAGAACACTGAAGCTTTCTTT
size: many
J: TRBJ1-1
length: 14
V: TRBV12-3/TRBV12-4
D: TRBD1

CDR3: CSATRGSSGNTIYF
DNA: TGCAGTGCTACACGGGGTTCCTCTGGAAACACCATATATTTT
size: few
J: TRBJ1-3
length: 14
V: TRBV20-1
D: -

CDR3: CASSLASQTNTGELFF
DNA: TGTGCCAGCAGCTTAGCCAGCCAAACGAACACCGGGGAGCTGTTTTTT
size: many
J: TRBJ2-2
length: 16
V: TRBV7-6
D: -

CDR3: CASSRTGGFNNEQFF
DNA: TGTGCCAGCAGCCGGACGGGGGGTTTCAACAATGAGCAGTTCTTC
size: few
J: TRBJ2-1
length: 15
V: TRBV12-3/TRBV12-4
D: TRBD2

CDR3: CASRDRGSDEKLFF
DNA: TGTGCCAGCAGGGACAGGGGAAGTGATGAAAAACTGTTTTTT
size: many
J: TRBJ1-4
length: 14
V: TRBV6-6
D: TRBD1

CDR3: CASSLGLRYVQCF
DNA: TGTGCCAGCAGCTTAGGACTGCGCTACGTGCAGTGCTTC
size: -
J: TRBJ2-7
length: 13
V: TRBV7-6
D: -

CDR3: CASILPPLDTEAFF
DNA: TGTGCCAGCATCCTACCTCCATTAGACACTGAAGCTTTCTTT
size: -
J: TRBJ1-1
length: 14
V: TRBV7-9
D: -

CDR3: CASSLLGGPGDTQYF
DNA: TGTGCCAGCAGCTTGTTGGGCGGGCCAGGAGATACGCAGTATTTT
size: few
J: TRBJ2-3
length: 15
V: TRBV5-4
D: -

CDR3: CASSRTSGSSGELFF
DNA: TGTGCCAGCAGCAGGACTAGCGGGAGTTCCGGGGAGCTGTTTTTT
size: -
J: TRBJ2-2
length: 15
V: TRBV14
D: TRBD2

CDR3: CSVGSRDRGFGGELFF
DNA: TGCAGCGTTGGGAGCCGGGACAGGGGGTTTGGCGGGGAGCTGTTTTTT
size: -
J: TRBJ2-2
length: 16
V: TRBV29-1
D: TRBD1

CDR3: CSAQGEGQPQHF
DNA: TGCAGCGCCCAGGGGGAAGGGCAGCCCCAGCATTTT
size: -
J: TRBJ1-5
length: 12
V: TRBV29-1
D: TRBD1

CDR3: CASSPGTVTEAFF
DNA: TGTGCCAGCAGCCCGGGGACGGTAACTGAAGCTTTCTTT
size: few
J: TRBJ1-1
length: 13
V: TRBV3-1
D: -

CDR3: CSARPTPDTQYF
DNA: TGCAGTGCTAGACCTACTCCAGATACGCAGTATTTT
size: -
J: TRBJ2-3
length: 12
V: TRBV20-1
D: -

CDR3: CATSDLSPGSGYTF
DNA: TGTGCCACCAGTGATTTGTCACCGGGCTCTGGCTACACCTTC
size: many
J: TRBJ1-2
length: 14
V: TRBV24-1
D: -

CDR3: CASSPRQADTQYF
DNA: TGTGCCAGCAGTCCACGACAGGCAGATACGCAGTATTTT
size: many
J: TRBJ2-3
length: 13
V: TRBV12-3/TRBV12-4
D: -

CDR3: CAISQYGVTEAFF
DNA: TGTGCCATCAGTCAATATGGAGTTACTGAAGCTTTCTTT
size: many
J: TRBJ1-1
length: 13
V: TRBV10-3
D: -

CDR3: CASSSSGSQETQYF
DNA: TGTGCCAGCAGCAGTAGCGGGAGCCAAGAGACCCAGTACTTC
size: many
J: TRBJ2-5
length: 14
V: TRBV7-2
D: TRBD2

CDR3: CASSLVRTASNQPQHF
DNA: TGTGCCAGCAGCTTAGTTCGGACAGCTAGCAATCAGCCCCAGCATTTT
size: many
J: TRBJ1-5
length: 16
V: TRBV7-2
D: -

CDR3: CASSSTSASTDTQYF
DNA: TGTGCCAGCAGCTCCACTAGCGCGAGCACAGATACGCAGTATTTT
size: many
J: TRBJ2-3
length: 15
V: TRBV7-8
D: TRBD2

CDR3: CASSQDVAGVSDTQYF
DNA: TGCGCCAGCAGCCAAGATGTAGCGGGAGTTTCAGATACGCAGTATTTT
size: many
J: TRBJ2-3
length: 16
V: TRBV4-3
D: TRBD2

CDR3: CSACRDRNTEAFF
DNA: TGCAGCGCCTGTAGGGATCGGAACACTGAAGCTTTCTTT
size: -
J: TRBJ1-1
length: 13
V: TRBV29-1
D: -

CDR3: CSARVRDRLNEKLFF
DNA: TGCAGTGCTAGAGTAAGGGACCGATTAAATGAAAAACTGTTTTTT
size: -
J: TRBJ1-4
length: 15
V: TRBV20-1
D: -

CDR3: CSAMTQGLNTEAFF
DNA: TGCAGTGCAATGACCCAGGGGTTGAACACTGAAGCTTTCTTT
size: -
J: TRBJ1-1
length: 14
V: TRBV20-1
D: -

CDR3: CASSLRSGSFRTDTQYF
DNA: TGTGCCAGCAGCTTAAGGTCCGGCAGTTTTCGCACAGATACGCAGTATTTT
size: -
J: TRBJ2-3
length: 17
V: TRBV7-2
D: -

CDR3: CATSDMRGSNNEQFF
DNA: TGTGCCACCAGTGATATGCGGGGCTCTAACAATGAGCAGTTCTTC
size: few
J: TRBJ2-1
length: 15
V: TRBV24-1
D: -

CDR3: CASSASGVGEQYF
DNA: TGTGCCAGCAGCGCTTCGGGCGTCGGCGAGCAGTACTTC
size: -
J: TRBJ2-7
length: 13
V: TRBV7-3
D: -

CDR3: CASSLLTYQPQHF
DNA: TGTGCCAGCAGCTTGCTAACTTATCAGCCCCAGCATTTT
size: many
J: TRBJ1-5
length: 13
V: TRBV5-5
D: -

CDR3: CASSGRAGGNIQYF
DNA: TGTGCCAGCAGCGGGAGGGCCGGGGGAAACATTCAGTACTTC
size: many
J: TRBJ2-4
length: 14
V: TRBV7-2
D: TRBD2

CDR3: CASRDTGGKLAAFF
DNA: TGTGCCAGCAGGGATACAGGGGGCAAACTGGCCGCTTTCTTT
size: -
J: TRBJ1-1
length: 14
V: TRBV6-1
D: TRBD1

CDR3: CASSRGTVNEKLFF
DNA: TGCGCCAGCAGTCGGGGGACAGTCAACGAAAAACTGTTTTTT
size: -
J: TRBJ1-4
length: 14
V: TRBV23-1
D: TRBD1

CDR3: CASSLSRGLNYGYTF
DNA: TGTGCCAGCAGCTTAAGCAGGGGGCTTAACTATGGCTACACCTTC
size: many
J: TRBJ1-2
length: 15
V: TRBV7-3
D: TRBD1

CDR3: CASSPSDRMNTEAFF
DNA: TGTGCCAGCAGTCCCTCCGACAGGATGAACACTGAAGCTTTCTTT
size: -
J: TRBJ1-1
length: 15
V: TRBV12-3/TRBV12-4
D: -

CDR3: CSSPGGASGPYNEQFF
DNA: TGCAGCTCACCTGGAGGGGCTAGCGGGCCATACAATGAGCAGTTCTTC
size: -
J: TRBJ2-1
length: 16
V: TRBV29-1
D: TRBD2

CDR3: CASSLGLAGIYEQYF
DNA: TGTGCCAGCAGCCTGGGACTAGCGGGGATCTACGAGCAGTACTTC
size: few
J: TRBJ2-7
length: 15
V: TRBV7-9
D: TRBD2

CDR3: CASSPLPGAGYTF
DNA: TGTGCCAGCAGTCCCTTACCTGGCGCGGGCTACACCTTC
size: many
J: TRBJ1-2
length: 13
V: TRBV28
D: -